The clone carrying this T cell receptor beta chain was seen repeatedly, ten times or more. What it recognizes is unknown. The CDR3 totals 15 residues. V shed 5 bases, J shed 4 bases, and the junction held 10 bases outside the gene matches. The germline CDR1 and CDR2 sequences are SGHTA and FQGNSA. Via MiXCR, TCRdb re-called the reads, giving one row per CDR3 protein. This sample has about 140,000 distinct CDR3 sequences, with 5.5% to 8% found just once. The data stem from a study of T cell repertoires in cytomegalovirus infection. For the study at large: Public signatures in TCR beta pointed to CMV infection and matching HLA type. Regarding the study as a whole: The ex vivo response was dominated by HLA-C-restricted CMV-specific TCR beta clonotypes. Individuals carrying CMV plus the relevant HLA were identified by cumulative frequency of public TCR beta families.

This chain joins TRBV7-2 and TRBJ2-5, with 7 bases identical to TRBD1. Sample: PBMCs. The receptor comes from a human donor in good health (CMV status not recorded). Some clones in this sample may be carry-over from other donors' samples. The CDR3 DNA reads TGTGCCAGCAGCCGTCCTCCGGGACAGCGAGAGACCCAGTACTTC. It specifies CASSRPPGQRETQYF.